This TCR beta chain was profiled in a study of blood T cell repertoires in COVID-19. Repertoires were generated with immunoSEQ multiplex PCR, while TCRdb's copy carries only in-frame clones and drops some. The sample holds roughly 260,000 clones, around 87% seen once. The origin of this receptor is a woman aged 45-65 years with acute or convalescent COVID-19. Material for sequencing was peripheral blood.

The CDR3 DNA sequence: TGTGCCAGCTCTCAAGTCAGCAGGGGCGCTGAAGCTTTCTTT. Its translation: CASSQVSRGAEAFF. The chain joins TRBV18 to TRBJ1-1; D perhaps matches TRBD1 (6 bases). Germline lookup yields CDR1 KGHSH and CDR2 LQKENI. The CDR3 loop spans 14 amino acids. V dropped 6 bases and J dropped 6 bases, with 17 bases sitting between them. The full variable domain, completed using reference TRBV18 and TRBJ1-1, is NAGVMQNPRHLVRRRGQEARLRCSPMKGHSHVYWYRQLPEEGLKFMVYLQKENIIDESGMPKERFSAEFPKEGPSILRIQQVVRGDSAAYFCASSQVSRGAEAFFGQGTRLTVV.